The T cell receptor (beta chain) under discussion was sequenced for a study of T cells in localized non-small cell lung cancer. Generated by immunoSEQ multiplex PCR, the TCRdb table keeps only in-frame clones and is missing some. Found here are 60,000 to 75,000 clones, 81% of them singletons; the top ten hold under 5%. Trimming took 6 bases from V and 0 from J; bases not matched to a gene: 17. CDR1 and CDR2 from the germline V gene are SNHLY and FYNNEI. The CDR3 is made up of 19 amino acids. Sequenced here: PBMCs, sampled before any cancer treatment. The V gene is TRBV2, the J gene TRBJ2-3; 8 nucleotides agree with TRBD2. This TCR was sampled from a man aged 35 to 69 with stage II lung adenocarcinoma. For the CDR3, the DNA is TGTGCCAGCAGGGAGCGCCCGAATGCTAGCGGGCGTAGCACAGATACGCAGTATTTT. It translates to CASRERPNASGRSTDTQYF.